This T cell receptor (beta chain) is drawn from a study of T cells in Graves' hyperthyroidism and ophthalmopathy. Study-wide results and caveats: Most clonotypes that expanded in the thyroid above 0.001 also showed up in blood.

This clonotype occurred a few times. The target antigen is unknown. RNA transcripts gave rise to amplified TCR beta CDR3 regions. Researchers ran a first-round RT-PCR on the TCR CDR3 using the HTBI primer set. One entry per CDR3 protein, called by TCRdb with MiXCR from the multiplex PCR reads. The sample holds roughly 350,000 distinct CDR3 sequences, more than 12% seen once. From germline, CDR1 is MDHEN and CDR2 SYDVKM. CDR3 length: 13 residues. Trimming cost V 9 bases and J 6 bases; bases outside gene matches: 8. Among ophthalmopathy patients, the Clinical Activity Score reached at least 3, the NOSPECS grade reached at least 4, and duration remained under 3 months. The source of the PBMCs was approximately 9.5 ml of fresh peripheral blood.

The gene calls are TRBV28 and TRBJ2-1; 7 bases fit TRBD2. This sequence originates from a woman under 40 with Graves' ophthalmopathy. Sequencing was done on a sample of blood. The CDR3 region is CASRRGSSNEQFF. DNA of the CDR3: TGTGCCAGTCGGCGGGGGAGTTCCAATGAGCAGTTCTTC.